These T cell receptor beta chains were read from a single sample in a study of blood T cell repertoires in COVID-19. Sequencing used immunoSEQ multiplex PCR; TCRdb keeps in-frame clones, though not all of them. The data show around 140,000 clones, with about 81% seen just once and 17% held by the top ten. Sequences were obtained from peripheral blood. The receptors were gathered from an elderly woman with acute or convalescent COVID-19. Each CDR3 is given with its conserved first and last residue. D genes are given only for firm matches.

D,V,CDR3
.,TRBV12-3/TRBV12-4,CASSNRGLEQYF
TRBD1,TRBV4-1,CASSQTGTGGWDTQYF
.,TRBV12-3/TRBV12-4,CASSGAGFTEAFF
.,TRBV5-1,CASSPAGDVQPQHF
.,TRBV18,CASSPPWEGAPGYTF
.,TRBV6-2/TRBV6-3,CASSSNFVRAGSPLHF
.,TRBV19,CASSIEAVSSYNSPLHF
TRBD1,TRBV29-1,CSVDRGPTEAFF
TRBD2,TRBV28,CASSMSGGPTDTQYF
TRBD1,TRBV30,CAWSGQGNSPLHF
TRBD2,TRBV18,CASSLKRGGNTDTQYF
.,TRBV27,CASSLWEGYTEAFF
TRBD2,TRBV5-1,CASTHRGRREGLGRTDTQYF
TRBD2,TRBV3-1/TRBV3-2,CASSHTRGGSTDTQYF
.,TRBV7-2,CASRDPRGGYGYTF
.,TRBV6-5,CASSYATGFYEQYF
TRBD2,TRBV9,CASSVGGSGGYNEQFF
TRBD2,TRBV7-2,CASSRPGLAGNTGELFF
.,TRBV6-6,CASGGGGRKNSPLHF
TRBD1,TRBV19,CASSISGQVYDEQFF
.,TRBV9,CASSLQGRGDTQYF
.,TRBV10-2,CASSDWQGYNEQFF
TRBD2,TRBV27,CASSLRVPSSGSSYNEQFF
.,TRBV18,CASSDLDISGNQPQHF
TRBD1,TRBV29-1,CSAWTGTRETQYF
.,TRBV11-2,CASSLDRSVNTEAFF
.,TRBV6-5,CASSYTNRVSANTIYF
TRBD1,TRBV5-1,CASSFRDSSYATNEKLFF
.,TRBV7-9,CASSSFGQPNYGYTF
TRBD1,TRBV5-1,CASNHQGGNTEAFF
TRBD1,TRBV9,CASSVGPEQTGGFDRGGKLFF
.,TRBV27,CASSLGRQANYGYTF
.,TRBV7-9,CASSFAQTF
.,TRBV6-5,CASSYSREGSYGYTF
.,TRBV2,CASTLSSYNEQFF
.,TRBV30,CAWRQTWGDGYTF
TRBD1,TRBV19,CATSGQGEGNGYTF
TRBD1,TRBV3-1/TRBV3-2,CASSQGQGGYGTNYGYTF
.,TRBV4-3,CASSQEASVAGEQFF
TRBD1,TRBV2,CASRETGGGNTIYF
TRBD1,TRBV5-4,CASSLTGSNEQYF
TRBD1,TRBV29-1,CSVSGGSYEQYF
TRBD1,TRBV19,CASSIASVGTGWYEQFF
.,TRBV15,CATSRGGGNTEAFF
TRBD2,TRBV7-2,CASSLAASGGRVYETQYF
.,TRBV19,CASSIDGRDTEAFF
.,TRBV9,CASSVGTNSEEQYF
TRBD2,TRBV6-5,CASSYTSGIGETQYF
.,TRBV19,CASSWTPSSGNTIYF
TRBD2,TRBV5-1,CASSLLTSGYEQYF